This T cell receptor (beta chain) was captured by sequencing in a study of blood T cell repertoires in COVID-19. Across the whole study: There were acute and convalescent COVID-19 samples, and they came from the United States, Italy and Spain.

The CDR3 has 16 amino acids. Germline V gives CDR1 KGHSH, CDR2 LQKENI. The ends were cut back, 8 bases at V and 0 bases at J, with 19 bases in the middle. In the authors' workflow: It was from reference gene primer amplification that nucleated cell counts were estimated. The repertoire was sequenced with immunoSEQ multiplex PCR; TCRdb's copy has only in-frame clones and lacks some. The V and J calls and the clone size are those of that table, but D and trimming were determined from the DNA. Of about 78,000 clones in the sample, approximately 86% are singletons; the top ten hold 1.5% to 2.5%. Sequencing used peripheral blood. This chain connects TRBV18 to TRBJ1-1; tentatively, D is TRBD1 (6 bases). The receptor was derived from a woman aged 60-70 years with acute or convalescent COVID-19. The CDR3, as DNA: TGTGCCAGCCGATTGGCTCCAGGGGCCGTGAACACTGAAGCTTTCTTT. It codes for CASRLAPGAVNTEAFF.